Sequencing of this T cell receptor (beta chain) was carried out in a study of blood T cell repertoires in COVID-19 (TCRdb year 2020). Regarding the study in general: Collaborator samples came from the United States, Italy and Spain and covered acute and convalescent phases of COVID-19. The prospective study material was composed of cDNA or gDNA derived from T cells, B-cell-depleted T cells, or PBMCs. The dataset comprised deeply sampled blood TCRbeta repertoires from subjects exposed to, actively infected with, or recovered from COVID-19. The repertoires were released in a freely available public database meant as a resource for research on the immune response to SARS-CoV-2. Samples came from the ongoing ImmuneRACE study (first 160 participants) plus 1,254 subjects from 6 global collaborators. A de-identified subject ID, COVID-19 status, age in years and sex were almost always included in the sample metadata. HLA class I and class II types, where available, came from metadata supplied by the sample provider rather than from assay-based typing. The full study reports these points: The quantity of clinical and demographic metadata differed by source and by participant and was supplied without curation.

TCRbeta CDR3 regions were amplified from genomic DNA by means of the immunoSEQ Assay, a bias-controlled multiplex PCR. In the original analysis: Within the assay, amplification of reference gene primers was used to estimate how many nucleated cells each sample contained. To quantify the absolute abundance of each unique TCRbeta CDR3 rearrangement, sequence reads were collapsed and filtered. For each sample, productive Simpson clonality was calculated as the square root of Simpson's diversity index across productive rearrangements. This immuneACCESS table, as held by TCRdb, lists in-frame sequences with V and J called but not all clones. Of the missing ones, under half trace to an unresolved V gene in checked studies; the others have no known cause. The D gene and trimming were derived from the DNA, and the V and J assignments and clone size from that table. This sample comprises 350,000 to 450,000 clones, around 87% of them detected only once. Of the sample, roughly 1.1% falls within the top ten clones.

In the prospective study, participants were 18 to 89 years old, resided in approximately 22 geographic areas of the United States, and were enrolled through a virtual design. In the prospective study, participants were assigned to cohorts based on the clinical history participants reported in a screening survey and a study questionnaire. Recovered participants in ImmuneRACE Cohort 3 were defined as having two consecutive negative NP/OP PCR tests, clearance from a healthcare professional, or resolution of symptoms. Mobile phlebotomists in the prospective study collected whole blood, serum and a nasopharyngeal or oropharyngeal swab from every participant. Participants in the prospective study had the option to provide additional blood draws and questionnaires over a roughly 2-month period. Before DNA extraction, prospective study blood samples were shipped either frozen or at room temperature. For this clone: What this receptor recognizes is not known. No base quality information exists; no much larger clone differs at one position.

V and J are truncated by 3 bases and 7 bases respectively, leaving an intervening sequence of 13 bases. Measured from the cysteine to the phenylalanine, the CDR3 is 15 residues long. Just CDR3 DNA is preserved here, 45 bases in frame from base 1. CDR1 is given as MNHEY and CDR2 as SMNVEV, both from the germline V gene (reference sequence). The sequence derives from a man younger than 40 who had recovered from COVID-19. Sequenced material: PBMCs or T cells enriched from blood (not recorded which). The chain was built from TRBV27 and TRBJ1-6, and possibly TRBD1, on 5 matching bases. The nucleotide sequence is TGTGCCAGCAGTTTTCGGCGACAGAGAAATTCACCCCTCCACTTT. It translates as CASSFRRQRNSPLHF.